This TCR beta chain was captured by sequencing in a study of Graves' ophthalmopathy and Graves' hyperthyroidism. About the research overall: Sampling took place at initial diagnosis, with peripheral blood obtained before any treatment.

TCR beta CDR3 amplification used RNA transcripts. RT-PCR with HTBI primers came first, then second-round multiplex PCR. Each CDR3 protein is one row after TCRdb ran MiXCR on the multiplex PCR reads. There are 400,000 to 500,000 distinct CDR3 sequences in the sample; under 25% occur only once, and roughly 3% lies in the top ten. This clonotype was seen many times. The target antigen is unknown. Findings of the study overall: Built on 13 signatures, a model told ophthalmopathy apart from stable hyperthyroidism with about 90% sensitivity and 75% to 82% specificity.

This CDR3 spans 14 amino acids. Trimming stripped 3 bases from V and 1 base from J, with 9 bases between. Germline CDR1 reads MNHNS; CDR2 reads SASEGT. The hyperthyroidism patients, aged 18 to 65, had been newly diagnosed, with under 2 months' duration. The chain combines TRBV6-1 with TRBJ1-1; no clear D. The receptor was derived from a woman younger than 35 with stable Graves' hyperthyroidism. The specimen was peripheral blood. The CDR3 reads CASSDGEENTEAFF. CDR3 bases: TGTGCCAGCAGTGATGGGGAGGAGAACACTGAAGCTTTCTTT.